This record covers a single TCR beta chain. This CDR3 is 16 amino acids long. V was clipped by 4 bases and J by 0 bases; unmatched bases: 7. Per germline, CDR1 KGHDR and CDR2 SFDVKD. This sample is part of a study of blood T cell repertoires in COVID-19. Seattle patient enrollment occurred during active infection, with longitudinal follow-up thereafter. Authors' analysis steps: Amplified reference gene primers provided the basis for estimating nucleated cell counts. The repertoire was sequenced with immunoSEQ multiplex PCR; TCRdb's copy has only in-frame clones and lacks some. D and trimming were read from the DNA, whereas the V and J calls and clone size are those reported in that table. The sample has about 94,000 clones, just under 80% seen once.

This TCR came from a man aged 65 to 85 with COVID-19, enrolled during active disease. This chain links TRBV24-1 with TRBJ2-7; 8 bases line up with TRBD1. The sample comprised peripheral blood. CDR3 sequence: CATSEGGTGASYEQYF. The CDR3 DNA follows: TGTGCCACCAGTGAAGGGGGGACAGGTGCCTCCTACGAGCAGTACTTC.